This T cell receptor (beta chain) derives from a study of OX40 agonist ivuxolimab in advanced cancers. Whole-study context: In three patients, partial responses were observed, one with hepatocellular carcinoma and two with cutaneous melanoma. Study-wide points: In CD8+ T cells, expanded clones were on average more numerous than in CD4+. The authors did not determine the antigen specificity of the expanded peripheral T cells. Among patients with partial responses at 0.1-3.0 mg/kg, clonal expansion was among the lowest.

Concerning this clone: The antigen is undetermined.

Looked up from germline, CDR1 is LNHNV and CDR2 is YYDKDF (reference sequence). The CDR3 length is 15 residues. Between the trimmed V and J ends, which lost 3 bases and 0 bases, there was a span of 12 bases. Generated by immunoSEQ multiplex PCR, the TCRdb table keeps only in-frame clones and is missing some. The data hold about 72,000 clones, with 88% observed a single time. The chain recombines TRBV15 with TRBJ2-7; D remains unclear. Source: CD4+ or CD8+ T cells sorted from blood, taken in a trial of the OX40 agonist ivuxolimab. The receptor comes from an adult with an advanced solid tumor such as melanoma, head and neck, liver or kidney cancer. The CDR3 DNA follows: TGTGCCACCAGCAGGAGTTCAGGAACCTCCTACGAGCAGTACTTC. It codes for CATSRSSGTSYEQYF.